This TCR beta chain originates from a study of blood T cell repertoires in COVID-19 (dated by TCRdb to the early 2020s). About the study as a whole: Collaborator samples came from the United States, Italy and Spain and covered acute and convalescent phases of COVID-19. The prospective study material was composed of cDNA or gDNA derived from T cells, B-cell-depleted T cells, or PBMCs. Subjects who had been exposed to COVID-19, were actively infected with it, or had recovered from it provided the deeply sampled blood TCRbeta repertoires that made up the dataset. The repertoires were made available in a free public database intended to serve as a resource for research on the immune response to SARS-CoV-2. The samples were drawn from the first 160 participants of the ongoing ImmuneRACE study and from some 1,300 subjects provided by 6 global collaborators. Sample metadata almost always included a de-identified subject ID, COVID-19 status, age in years and sex. Where available, HLA class I and class II types were obtained from metadata supplied by the sample provider rather than from assay-based typing. Findings and caveats that apply to the study as a whole: The amount of clinical and demographic metadata varied by source and participant and was provided uncurated.

The immunoSEQ Assay, a bias-controlled multiplex PCR, was used to amplify TCRbeta CDR3 regions from genomic DNA. The paper's processing steps were these. The number of nucleated cells in each sample was estimated from the amplification of reference gene primers within the assay. To quantify the absolute abundance of each unique TCRbeta CDR3 rearrangement, sequence reads were collapsed and filtered. For each sample, productive Simpson clonality was calculated as the square root of Simpson's diversity index over productive rearrangements. TCRdb provides this immuneACCESS table in a form limited to in-frame rearrangements. Some clones are lacking; in checked studies, under half of them reflect an unresolved V gene, and why the rest are absent is not known. The V and J calls and clone size come from that table; D and trimming were worked out from the DNA. The sample yields fewer than 300,000 clones; about four fifths were counted once. Of the sample, approximately 9% falls within the top ten clones.

Samples from volunteer blood donors who had recovered from COVID-19 were contributed by a second Seattle source. Each collaborating institution followed its own protocols to collect whole blood in K2EDTA tubes. For TCRbeta analysis, collaborator samples were shipped as frozen whole blood, as isolated PBMCs, or as DNA extracted from either sample type. Note on this clone: Its specific antigen is unknown. No much larger clone exists at a distance of one base, and base qualities are not known.

CDR1 and CDR2, looked up from the germline V gene (reference sequence), are LNHDA and SQIVND. Including cysteine and phenylalanine, the CDR3 has 15 amino acids. Only CDR3 DNA is held: 45 bases, read in frame from base 1. Germline trimming: 3 bases from V, 4 bases from J; junction bases outside gene matches: 0. This sequence originates from a woman aged 50 to 60 who had recovered from COVID-19. The chain uses TRBV19 and TRBJ2-1; 13 bases in between match TRBD2. Sequences were obtained from peripheral blood. The DNA is TGTGCCAGTAGTATGGGACTAGCGGGATACAATGAGCAGTTCTTC. Its coded protein is CASSMGLAGYNEQFF.